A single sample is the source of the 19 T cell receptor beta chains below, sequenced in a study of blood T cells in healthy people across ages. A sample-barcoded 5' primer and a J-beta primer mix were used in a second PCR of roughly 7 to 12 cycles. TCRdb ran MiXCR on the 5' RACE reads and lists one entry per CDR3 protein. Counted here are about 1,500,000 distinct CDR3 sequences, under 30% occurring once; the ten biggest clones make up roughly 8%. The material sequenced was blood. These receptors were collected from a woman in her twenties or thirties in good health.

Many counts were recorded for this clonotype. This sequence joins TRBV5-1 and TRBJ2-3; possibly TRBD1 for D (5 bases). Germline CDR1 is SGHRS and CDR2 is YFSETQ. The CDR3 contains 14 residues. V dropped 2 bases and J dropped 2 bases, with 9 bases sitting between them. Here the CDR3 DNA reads TGCGCCAGCAGCTTAGGACACGACACAGATACGCAGTATTTT. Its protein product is CASSLGHDTDTQYF.

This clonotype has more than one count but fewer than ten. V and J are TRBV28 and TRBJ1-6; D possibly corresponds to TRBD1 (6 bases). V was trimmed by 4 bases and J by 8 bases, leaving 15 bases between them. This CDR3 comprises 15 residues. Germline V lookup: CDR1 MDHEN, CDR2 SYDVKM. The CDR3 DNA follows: TGTGCCAGCAGTTCATTTCCCGCAGGGGATTCACCCCTCCACTTT. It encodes CASSSFPAGDSPLHF.

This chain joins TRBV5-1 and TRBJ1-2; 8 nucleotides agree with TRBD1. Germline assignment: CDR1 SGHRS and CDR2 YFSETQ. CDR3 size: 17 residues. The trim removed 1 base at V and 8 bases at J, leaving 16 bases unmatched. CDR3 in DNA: TGCGCCAGCAGCTTGAGGGCAGGGGGCGCGACCGGCCCGGGCTACACCTTC. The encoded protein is CASSLRAGGATGPGYTF.

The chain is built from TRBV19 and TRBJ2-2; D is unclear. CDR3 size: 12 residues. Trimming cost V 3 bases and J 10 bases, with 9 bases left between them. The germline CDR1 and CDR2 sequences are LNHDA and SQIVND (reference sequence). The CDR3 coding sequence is TGTGCCAGTAGTATGGATGGTACGGAGCTGTTTTTT. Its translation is CASSMDGTELFF.

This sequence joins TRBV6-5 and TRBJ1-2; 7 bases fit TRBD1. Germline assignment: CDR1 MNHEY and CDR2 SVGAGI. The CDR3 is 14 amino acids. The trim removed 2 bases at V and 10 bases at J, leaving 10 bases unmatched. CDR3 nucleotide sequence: TGTGCCAGCAGTTACGATCGCCAGGGGGGAGACTACACCTTC. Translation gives CASSYDRQGGDYTF.

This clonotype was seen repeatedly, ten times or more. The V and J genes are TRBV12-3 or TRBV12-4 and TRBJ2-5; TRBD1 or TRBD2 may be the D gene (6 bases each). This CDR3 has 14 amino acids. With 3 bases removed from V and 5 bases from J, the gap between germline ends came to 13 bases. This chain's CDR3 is CASSFMGGAETQYF. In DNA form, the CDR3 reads TGTGCCAGCAGTTTTATGGGGGGCGCGGAGACCCAGTACTTC.

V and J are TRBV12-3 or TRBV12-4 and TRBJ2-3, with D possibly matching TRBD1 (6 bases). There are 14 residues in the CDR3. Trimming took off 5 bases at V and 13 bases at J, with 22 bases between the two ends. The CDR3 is CASSLGQPTDAEYF. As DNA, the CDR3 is TGTGCCAGCAGTCTCGGACAGCCCACAGATGCGGAGTATTTT.

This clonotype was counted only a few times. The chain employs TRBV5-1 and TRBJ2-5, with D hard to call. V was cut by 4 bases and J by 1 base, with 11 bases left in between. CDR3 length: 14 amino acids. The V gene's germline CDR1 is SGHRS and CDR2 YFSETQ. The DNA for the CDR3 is TGCGCCAGCAGCCAACAGACTCTCCAAGAGACCCAGTACTTC. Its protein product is CASSQQTLQETQYF.

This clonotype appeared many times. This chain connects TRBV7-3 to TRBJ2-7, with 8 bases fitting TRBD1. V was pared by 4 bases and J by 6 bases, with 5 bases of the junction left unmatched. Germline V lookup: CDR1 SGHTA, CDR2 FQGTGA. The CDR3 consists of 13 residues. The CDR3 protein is CASSWTGPSEQYF. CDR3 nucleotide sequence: TGTGCCAGCAGCTGGACAGGGCCCAGCGAGCAGTACTTC.

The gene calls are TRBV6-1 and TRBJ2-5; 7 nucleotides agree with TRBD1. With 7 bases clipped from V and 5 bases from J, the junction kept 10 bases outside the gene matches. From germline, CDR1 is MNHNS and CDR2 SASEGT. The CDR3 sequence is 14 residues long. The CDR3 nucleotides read TGTGCCAGCACCCAAAGACAGGGCCGGGAGACCCAGTACTTC. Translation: CASTQRQGRETQYF.

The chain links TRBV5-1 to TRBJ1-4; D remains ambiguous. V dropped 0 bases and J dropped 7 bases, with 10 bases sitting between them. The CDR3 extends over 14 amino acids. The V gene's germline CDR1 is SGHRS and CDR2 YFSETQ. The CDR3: CASSLAIGGEKLFF. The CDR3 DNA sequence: TGCGCCAGCAGCTTGGCCATTGGTGGTGAAAAACTGTTTTTT.

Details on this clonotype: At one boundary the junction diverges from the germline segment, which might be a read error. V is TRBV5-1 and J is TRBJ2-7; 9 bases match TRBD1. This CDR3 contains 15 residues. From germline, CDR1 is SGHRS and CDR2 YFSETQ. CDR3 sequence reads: CASSLSGDRDHERYF. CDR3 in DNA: TGCGCCAGCAGCTTGTCGGGGGACAGGGACCACGAGCGGTACTTC. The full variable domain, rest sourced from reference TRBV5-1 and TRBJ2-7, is KAGVTQTPRYLIKTRGQQVTLSCSPISGHRSVSWYQQTPGQGLQFLFEYFSETQRNKGNFPGRFSGRQFSNSRSEMNVSTLELGDSALYLCASSLSGDRDHERYFGPGTRLTVT.

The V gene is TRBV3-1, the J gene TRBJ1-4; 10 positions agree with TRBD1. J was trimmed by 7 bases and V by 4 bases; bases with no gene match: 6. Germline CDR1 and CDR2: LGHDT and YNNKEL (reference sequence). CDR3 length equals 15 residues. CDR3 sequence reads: CASSLGQGEAEKLFF. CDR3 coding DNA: TGTGCCAGCAGCCTTGGACAGGGGGAAGCTGAAAAACTGTTTTTT. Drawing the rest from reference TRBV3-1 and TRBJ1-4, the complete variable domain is DTAVSQTPKYLVTQMGNDKSIKCEQNLGHDTMYWYKQDSKKFLKIMFSYNNKELIINETVPNRFSPKSPDKAHLNLHINSLELGDSAVYFCASSLGQGEAEKLFFGSGTQLSVL.

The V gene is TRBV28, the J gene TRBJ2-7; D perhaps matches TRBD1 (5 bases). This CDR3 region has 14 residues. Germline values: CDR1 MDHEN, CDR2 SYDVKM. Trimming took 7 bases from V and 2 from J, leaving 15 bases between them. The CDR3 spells CASTVVQGPYEQYF. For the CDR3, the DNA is TGTGCCAGCACCGTCGTCCAGGGTCCCTACGAGCAGTACTTC.

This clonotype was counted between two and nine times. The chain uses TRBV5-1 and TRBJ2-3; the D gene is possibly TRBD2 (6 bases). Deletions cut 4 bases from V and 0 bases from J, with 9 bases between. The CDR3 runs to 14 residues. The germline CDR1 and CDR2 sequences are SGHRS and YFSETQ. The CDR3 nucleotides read TGCGCCAGCAGCGCACTAGCTAGCACAGATACGCAGTATTTT. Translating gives CASSALASTDTQYF. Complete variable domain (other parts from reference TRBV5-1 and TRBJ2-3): KAGVTQTPRYLIKTRGQQVTLSCSPISGHRSVSWYQQTPGQGLQFLFEYFSETQRNKGNFPGRFSGRQFSNSRSEMNVSTLELGDSALYLCASSALASTDTQYFGPGTRLTVL.

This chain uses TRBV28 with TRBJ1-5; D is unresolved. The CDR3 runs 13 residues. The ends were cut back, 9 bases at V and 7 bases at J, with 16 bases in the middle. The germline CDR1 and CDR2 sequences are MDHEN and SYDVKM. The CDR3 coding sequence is TGTGCCAGTTCCAACGGAGGGATCCAGCCCCAGCATTTT. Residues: CASSNGGIQPQHF.

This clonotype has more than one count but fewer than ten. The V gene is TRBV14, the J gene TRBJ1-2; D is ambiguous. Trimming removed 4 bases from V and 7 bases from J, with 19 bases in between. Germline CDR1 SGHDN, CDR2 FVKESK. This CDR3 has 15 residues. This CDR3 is CASSPPGRHVGGYTF. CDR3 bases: TGTGCCAGCAGCCCACCCGGACGGCACGTGGGTGGCTACACCTTC.

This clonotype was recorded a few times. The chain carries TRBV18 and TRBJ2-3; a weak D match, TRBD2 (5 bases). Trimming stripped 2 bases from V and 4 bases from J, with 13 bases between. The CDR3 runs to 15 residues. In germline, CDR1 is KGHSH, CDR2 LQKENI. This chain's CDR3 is CASSPDRGRSDTQYF. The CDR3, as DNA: TGTGCCAGCTCACCAGACCGGGGTCGATCAGATACGCAGTATTTT.

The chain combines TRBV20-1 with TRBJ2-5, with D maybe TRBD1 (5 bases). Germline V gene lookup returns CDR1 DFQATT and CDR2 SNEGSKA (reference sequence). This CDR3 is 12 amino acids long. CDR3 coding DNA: TGCAGGGCTCACAGGTACCAAGAGACCCAGTACTTC. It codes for CRAHRYQETQYF.